This T cell receptor beta chain is drawn from a study of metastatic and nonmetastatic thyroid tumors. Study information: From malignant and benign thyroid patients, repertoires in blood and in tumor or nodule tissue were compared.

This clone was observed many times. Its specificity is unknown. V was pared by 5 bases and J by 3 bases, with 9 bases of the junction left unmatched. Per germline, CDR1 MNHEY and CDR2 SVGAGI. The length of the CDR3 is 15 residues. All patients were untreated before thyroid surgery. In the source study's methods: CDR3 differences across clinicopathological groups were used to build a distant-metastasis classifier for papillary thyroid cancer. Via MiXCR, TCRdb re-called the PCR reads. The V and J calls reflect TCRdb's pipeline rather than the authors' work. The table lists roughly 57,000 clones, about 20% of them singletons. Findings and limits, study-wide: The study reportedly found significantly higher TCR beta diversity in malignant thyroid tumors than benign nodules, in blood and tumor.

The chain links TRBV6-5 to TRBJ1-2, with 7 bases matching TRBD1. Specimen: blood. The source is a female donor with papillary thyroid cancer or a benign thyroid nodule (not recorded which). Some clones in this sample may be carry-over from other donors' samples. CDR3: CASSTPGQPHYGYTF. CDR3 DNA sequence: TGTGCCAGCAGTACTCCGGGACAGCCGCACTATGGCTACACCTTC.